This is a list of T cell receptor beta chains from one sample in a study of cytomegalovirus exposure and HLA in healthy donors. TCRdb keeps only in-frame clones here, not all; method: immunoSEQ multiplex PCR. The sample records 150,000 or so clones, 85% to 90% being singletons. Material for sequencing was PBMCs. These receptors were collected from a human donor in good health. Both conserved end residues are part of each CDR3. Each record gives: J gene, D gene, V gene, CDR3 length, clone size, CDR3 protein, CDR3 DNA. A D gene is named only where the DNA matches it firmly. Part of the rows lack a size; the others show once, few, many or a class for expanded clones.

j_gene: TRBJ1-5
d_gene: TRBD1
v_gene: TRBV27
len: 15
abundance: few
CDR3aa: CASKGQGALWQPQHF
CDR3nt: TGTGCCAGCAAGGGACAGGGGGCACTCTGGCAGCCCCAGCATTTT

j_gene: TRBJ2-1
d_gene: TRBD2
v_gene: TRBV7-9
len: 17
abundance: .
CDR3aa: CASRPTSGRARYNEQFF
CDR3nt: TGTGCCAGCAGGCCTACTAGCGGGAGGGCAAGGTACAATGAGCAGTTCTTC

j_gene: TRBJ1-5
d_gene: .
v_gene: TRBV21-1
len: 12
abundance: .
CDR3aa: CASPPEHQPQHF
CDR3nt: TGTGCCAGCCCCCCCGAGCATCAGCCCCAGCATTTT

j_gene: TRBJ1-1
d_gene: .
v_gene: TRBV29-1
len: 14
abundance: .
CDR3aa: CSVVVQGQGTEAFF
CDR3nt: TGCAGCGTCGTTGTTCAGGGGCAGGGCACTGAAGCTTTCTTT

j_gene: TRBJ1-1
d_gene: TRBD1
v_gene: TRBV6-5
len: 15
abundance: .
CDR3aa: CASSRTGLGTAEAFF
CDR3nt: TGTGCCAGCAGTCGGACAGGGCTCGGTACGGCTGAAGCTTTCTTT

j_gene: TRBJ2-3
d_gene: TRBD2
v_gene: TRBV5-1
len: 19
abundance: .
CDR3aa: CASSLGIAGGRVATDTQYF
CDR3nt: TGCGCCAGCAGCCTGGGAATAGCGGGGGGGCGAGTGGCTACAGATACGCAGTATTTT

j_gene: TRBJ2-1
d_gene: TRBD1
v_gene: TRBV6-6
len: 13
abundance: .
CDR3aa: CASRGQNYNEQFF
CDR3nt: TGTGCCAGCAGGGGACAGAACTACAATGAGCAGTTCTTC

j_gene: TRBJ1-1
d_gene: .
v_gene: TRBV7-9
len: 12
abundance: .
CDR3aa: CASSLVVTEAFF
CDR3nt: TGTGCCAGCAGCTTAGTAGTTACTGAAGCTTTCTTT

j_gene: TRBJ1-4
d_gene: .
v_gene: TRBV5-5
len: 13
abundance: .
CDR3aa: CASSLGAGRYLFF
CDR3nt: TGTGCCAGCAGCTTGGGAGCGGGGCGGTATCTGTTTTTT

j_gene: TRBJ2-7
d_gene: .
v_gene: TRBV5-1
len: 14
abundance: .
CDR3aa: CASSESSRSYEQYF
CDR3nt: TGCGCCAGCAGTGAGTCAAGTCGCTCCTACGAGCAGTACTTC

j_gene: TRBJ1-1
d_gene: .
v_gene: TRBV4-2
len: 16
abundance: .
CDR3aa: CASSLSPEGGYTEAFF
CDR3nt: TGTGCCAGCAGCCTCTCCCCTGAGGGGGGGTACACTGAAGCTTTCTTT

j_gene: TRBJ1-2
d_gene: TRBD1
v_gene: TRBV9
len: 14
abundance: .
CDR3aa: CASSGRDSYSGYTF
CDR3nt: TGTGCCAGCAGCGGCCGGGACAGCTACTCTGGCTACACCTTC

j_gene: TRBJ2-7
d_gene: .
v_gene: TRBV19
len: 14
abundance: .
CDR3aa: CASSMPGLSYEQYF
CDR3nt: TGTGCCAGTAGTATGCCGGGACTCTCCTACGAGCAGTACTTC

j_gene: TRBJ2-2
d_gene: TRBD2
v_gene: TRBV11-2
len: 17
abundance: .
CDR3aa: CASTPLAGGINTGELFF
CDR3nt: TGTGCCAGCACCCCCCTAGCGGGAGGGATAAACACCGGGGAGCTGTTTTTT

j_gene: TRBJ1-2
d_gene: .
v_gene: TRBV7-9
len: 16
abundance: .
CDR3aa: CASSSIPGYSNYGYTF
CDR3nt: TGTGCCAGCAGCTCGATCCCAGGGTACTCTAACTATGGCTACACCTTC

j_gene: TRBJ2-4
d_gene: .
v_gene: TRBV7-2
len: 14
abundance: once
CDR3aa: CASSLGLSGNIQYF
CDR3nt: TGTGCCAGCAGCCTTGGACTGAGCGGGAACATTCAGTACTTC

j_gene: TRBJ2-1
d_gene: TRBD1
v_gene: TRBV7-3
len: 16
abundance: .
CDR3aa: CASSLGTGVPYNEQFF
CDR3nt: TGTGCCAGCAGCTTAGGGACAGGGGTACCCTACAATGAGCAGTTCTTC

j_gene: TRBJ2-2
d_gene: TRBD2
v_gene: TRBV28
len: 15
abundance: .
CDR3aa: CASSLSGRGTGELFF
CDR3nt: TGTGCCAGCAGCCTTAGCGGGAGAGGCACCGGGGAGCTGTTTTTT

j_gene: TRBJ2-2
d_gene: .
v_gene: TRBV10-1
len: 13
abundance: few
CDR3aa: CASAGANTGELFF
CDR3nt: TGCGCCAGCGCCGGGGCGAACACCGGGGAGCTGTTTTTT

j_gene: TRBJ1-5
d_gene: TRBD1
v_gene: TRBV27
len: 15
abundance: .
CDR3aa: CASSSGTGGNQPQHF
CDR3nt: TGTGCCAGCAGTTCCGGGACAGGAGGCAATCAGCCCCAGCATTTT

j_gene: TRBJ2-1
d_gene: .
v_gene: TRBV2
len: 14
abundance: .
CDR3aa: CASSDMTGRNEQFF
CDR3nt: TGTGCCAGCAGTGATATGACAGGGAGGAATGAGCAGTTCTTC

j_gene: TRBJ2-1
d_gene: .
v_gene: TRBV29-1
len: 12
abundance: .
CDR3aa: CSVEEGYRGSFF
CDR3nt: TGCAGCGTTGAAGAAGGCTACCGGGGTTCTTTCTTC

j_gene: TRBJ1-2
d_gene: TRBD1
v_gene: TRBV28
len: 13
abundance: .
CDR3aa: CASSWRDSYGYTF
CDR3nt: TGTGCCAGCAGCTGGAGGGACAGCTATGGCTACACCTTC

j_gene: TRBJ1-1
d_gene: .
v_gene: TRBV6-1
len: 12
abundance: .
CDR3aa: CASSWPNTEAFF
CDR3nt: TGTGCCAGCAGTTGGCCCAACACTGAAGCTTTCTTT

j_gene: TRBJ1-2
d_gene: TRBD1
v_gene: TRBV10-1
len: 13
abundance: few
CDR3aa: CASSAGQPYGYTF
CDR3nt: TGCGCCAGCAGTGCGGGACAGCCCTATGGCTACACCTTC

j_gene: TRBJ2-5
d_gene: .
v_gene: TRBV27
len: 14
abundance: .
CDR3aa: CASSLTPSPETQYF
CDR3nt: TGTGCCAGCAGTTTAACACCCTCCCCGGAGACCCAGTACTTC

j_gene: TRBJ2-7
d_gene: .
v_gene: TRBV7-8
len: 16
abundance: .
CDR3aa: CASSLFGGAGADEQYF
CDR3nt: TGTGCCAGCAGCTTATTTGGTGGGGCCGGCGCGGACGAGCAGTACTTC

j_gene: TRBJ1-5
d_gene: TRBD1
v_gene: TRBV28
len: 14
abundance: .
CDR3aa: CASSPGGTAQPQHF
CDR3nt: TGTGCCAGCAGTCCAGGAGGGACAGCTCAGCCCCAGCATTTT

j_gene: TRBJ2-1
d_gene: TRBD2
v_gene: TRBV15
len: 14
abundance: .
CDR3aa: CATSRTPGGHEQFF
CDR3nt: TGTGCCACCAGCAGAACCCCGGGGGGACATGAGCAGTTCTTC

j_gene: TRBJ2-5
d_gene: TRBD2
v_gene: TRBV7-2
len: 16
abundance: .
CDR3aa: CASSLVLREGAETQYF
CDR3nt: TGTGCCAGCAGCTTAGTCTTGCGGGAGGGCGCAGAGACCCAGTACTTC

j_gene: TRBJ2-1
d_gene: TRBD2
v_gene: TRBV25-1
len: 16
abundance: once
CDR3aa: CASSSLAGKGGNEQFF
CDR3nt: TGTGCCAGCAGTAGCCTAGCGGGCAAAGGGGGCAATGAGCAGTTCTTC

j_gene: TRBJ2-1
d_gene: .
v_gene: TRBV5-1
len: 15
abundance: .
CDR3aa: CASCSGYSWLDEQFF
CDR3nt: TGCGCCAGCTGCTCGGGGTACTCATGGCTGGATGAGCAGTTCTTC

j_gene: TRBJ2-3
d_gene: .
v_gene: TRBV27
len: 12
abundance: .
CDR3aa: CASSLLTDTQYF
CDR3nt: TGTGCCAGCAGTCTCCTCACAGATACGCAGTATTTT

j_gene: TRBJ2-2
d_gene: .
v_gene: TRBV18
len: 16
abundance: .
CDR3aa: CASSPGAGQTTGELFF
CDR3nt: TGTGCCAGCTCACCCGGGGCGGGACAGACCACCGGGGAGCTGTTTTTT

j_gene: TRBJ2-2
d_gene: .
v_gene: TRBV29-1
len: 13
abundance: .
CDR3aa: CSVDMGGTGELFF
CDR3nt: TGCAGCGTTGATATGGGGGGAACCGGGGAGCTGTTTTTT

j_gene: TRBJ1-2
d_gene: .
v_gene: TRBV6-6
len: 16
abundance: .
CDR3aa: CASRHGDGSINYGYTF
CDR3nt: TGTGCCAGCAGGCACGGGGACGGGAGTATTAACTATGGCTACACCTTC

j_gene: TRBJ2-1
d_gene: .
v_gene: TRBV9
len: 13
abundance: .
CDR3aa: CASSVLDRNEQFF
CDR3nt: TGTGCCAGCAGCGTTCTAGACCGCAATGAGCAGTTCTTC

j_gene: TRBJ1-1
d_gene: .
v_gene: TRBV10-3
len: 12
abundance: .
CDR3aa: CAISETGTEAFF
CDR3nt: TGTGCCATCAGTGAAACAGGGACTGAAGCTTTCTTT

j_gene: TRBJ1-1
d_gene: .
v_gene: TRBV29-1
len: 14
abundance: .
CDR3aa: CSAKDRGRVTEAFF
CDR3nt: TGCAGCGCAAAGGACAGAGGGCGAGTCACTGAAGCTTTCTTT

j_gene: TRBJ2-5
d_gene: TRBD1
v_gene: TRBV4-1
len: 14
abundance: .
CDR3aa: CASSPGQPQETQYF
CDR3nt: TGCGCCAGCAGCCCGGGACAGCCGCAAGAGACCCAGTACTTC

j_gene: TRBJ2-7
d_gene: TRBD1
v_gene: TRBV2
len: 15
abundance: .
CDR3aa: CASRPGQALSYEQYF
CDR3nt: TGTGCCAGCAGACCTGGACAGGCTCTCTCCTACGAGCAGTACTTC

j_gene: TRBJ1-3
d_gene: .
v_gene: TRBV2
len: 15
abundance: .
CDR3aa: CASSKRQASGNTIYF
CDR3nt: TGTGCCAGCAGTAAACGGCAGGCCTCTGGAAACACCATATATTTT

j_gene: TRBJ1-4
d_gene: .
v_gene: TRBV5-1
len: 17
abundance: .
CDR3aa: CASSLGKTGGANEKLFF
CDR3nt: TGCGCCAGCAGCCTAGGCAAAACAGGTGGTGCTAATGAAAAACTGTTTTTT

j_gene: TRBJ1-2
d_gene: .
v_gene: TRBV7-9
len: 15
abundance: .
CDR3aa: CASSPRGGANYGYTF
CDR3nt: TGTGCCAGCAGCCCGAGGGGGGGCGCCAACTATGGCTACACCTTC

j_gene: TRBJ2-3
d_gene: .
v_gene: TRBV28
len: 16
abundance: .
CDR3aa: CASSWVQGSGPDTQYF
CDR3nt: TGTGCCAGCAGTTGGGTCCAGGGTAGCGGCCCGGATACGCAGTATTTT

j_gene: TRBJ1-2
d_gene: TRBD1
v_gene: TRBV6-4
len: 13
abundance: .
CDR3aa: CASRGTGDYGYTF
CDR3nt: TGTGCCAGCAGGGGGACAGGGGACTATGGCTACACCTTC

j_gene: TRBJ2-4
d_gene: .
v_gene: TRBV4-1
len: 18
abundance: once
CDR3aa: CASSQDYGESLAKNIQYF
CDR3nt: TGCGCCAGCAGCCAAGATTATGGGGAGAGTCTAGCCAAAAACATTCAGTACTTC

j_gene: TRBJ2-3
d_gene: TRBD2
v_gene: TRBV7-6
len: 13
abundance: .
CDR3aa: CASSTLGGDTQYF
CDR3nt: TGTGCCAGCAGCACCCTGGGGGGGGATACGCAGTATTTT

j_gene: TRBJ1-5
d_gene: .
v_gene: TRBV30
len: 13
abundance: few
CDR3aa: CAWSDGGRQPQHF
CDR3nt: TGTGCCTGGAGTGATGGAGGGCGTCAGCCCCAGCATTTT

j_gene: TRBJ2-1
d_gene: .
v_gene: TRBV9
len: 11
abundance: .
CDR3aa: CASSAGGEQFF
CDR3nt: TGTGCCAGCAGCGCCGGGGGTGAGCAGTTCTTC

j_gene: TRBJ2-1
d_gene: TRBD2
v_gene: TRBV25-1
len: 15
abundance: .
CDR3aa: CASSGLAGAGGEQFF
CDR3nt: TGTGCCAGCAGTGGACTAGCGGGAGCGGGTGGGGAGCAGTTCTTC

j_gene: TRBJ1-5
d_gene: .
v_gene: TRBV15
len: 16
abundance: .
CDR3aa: CATSRDVPKSNQPQHF
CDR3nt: TGTGCCACCAGCAGAGATGTCCCCAAATCCAATCAGCCCCAGCATTTT

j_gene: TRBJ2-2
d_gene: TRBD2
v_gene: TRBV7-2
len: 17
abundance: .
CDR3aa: CASSPQRGGHFAGELFF
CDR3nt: TGTGCCAGCAGCCCCCAGCGGGGGGGCCATTTCGCTGGGGAGCTGTTTTTT

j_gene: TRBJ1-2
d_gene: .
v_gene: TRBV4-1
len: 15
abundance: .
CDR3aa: CASSQDPTEDYGYTF
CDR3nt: TGCGCCAGCAGCCAAGATCCCACGGAGGACTATGGCTACACCTTC

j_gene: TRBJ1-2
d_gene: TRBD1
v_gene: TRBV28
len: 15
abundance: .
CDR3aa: CASIRGQRSYYGYTF
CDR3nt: TGTGCCAGCATACGGGGACAGAGATCCTACTATGGCTACACCTTC